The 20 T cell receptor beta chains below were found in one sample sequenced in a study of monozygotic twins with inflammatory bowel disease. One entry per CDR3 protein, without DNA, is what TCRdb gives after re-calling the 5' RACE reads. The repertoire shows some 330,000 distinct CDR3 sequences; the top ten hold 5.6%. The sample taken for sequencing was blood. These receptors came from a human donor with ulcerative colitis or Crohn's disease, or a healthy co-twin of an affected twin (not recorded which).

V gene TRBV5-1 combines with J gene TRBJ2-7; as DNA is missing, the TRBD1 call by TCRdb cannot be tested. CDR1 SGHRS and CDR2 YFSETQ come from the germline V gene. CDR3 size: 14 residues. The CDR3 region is CASSLVSGFYEQYF.

CDR3 amino acids: CASEPNSGANVLTF. The chain joins TRBV5-1 to TRBJ2-6. There are 14 residues in the CDR3. Germline lookup yields CDR1 SGHRS and CDR2 YFSETQ.

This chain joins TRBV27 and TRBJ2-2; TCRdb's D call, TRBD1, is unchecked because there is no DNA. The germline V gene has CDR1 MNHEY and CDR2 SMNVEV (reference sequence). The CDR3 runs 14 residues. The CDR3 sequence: CASSLTQGHGELFF.

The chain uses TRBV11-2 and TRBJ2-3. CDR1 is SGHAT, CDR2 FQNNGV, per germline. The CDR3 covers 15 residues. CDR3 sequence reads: CASSLDLSVADTQYF.

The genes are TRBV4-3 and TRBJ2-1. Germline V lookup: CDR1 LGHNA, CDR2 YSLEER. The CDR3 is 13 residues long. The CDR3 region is CASSHTVVNEQFF.

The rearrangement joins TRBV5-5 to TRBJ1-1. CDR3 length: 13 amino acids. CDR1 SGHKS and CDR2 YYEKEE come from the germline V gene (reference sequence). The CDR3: CASSLEFITEAFF.

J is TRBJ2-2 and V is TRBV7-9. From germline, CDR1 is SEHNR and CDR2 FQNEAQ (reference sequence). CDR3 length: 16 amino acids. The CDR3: CASSLSGSSDTGELFF.

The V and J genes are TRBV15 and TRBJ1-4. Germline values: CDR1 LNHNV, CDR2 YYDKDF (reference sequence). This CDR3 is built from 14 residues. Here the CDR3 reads CATSRDRLGEKLFF.

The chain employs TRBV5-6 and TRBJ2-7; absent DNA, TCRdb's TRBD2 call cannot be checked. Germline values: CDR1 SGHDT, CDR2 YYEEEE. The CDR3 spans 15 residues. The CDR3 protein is CASSLWGTRAYEQYF.

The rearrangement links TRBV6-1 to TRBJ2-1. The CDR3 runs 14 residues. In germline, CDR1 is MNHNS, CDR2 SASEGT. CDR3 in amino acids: CASSRSGSYNEQFF.

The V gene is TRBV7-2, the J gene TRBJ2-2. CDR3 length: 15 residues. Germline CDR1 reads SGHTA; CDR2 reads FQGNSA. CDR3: CASSLSGSVTGELFF.

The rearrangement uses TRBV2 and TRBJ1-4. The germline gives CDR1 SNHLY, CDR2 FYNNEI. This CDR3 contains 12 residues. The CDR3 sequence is CASKTNREKLFF.

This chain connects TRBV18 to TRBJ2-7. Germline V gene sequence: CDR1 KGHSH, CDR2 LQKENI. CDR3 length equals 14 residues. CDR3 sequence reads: CASSPSGLSYEQYF.

The CDR3 protein is CASSSPHGTGPSYEQYF. V and J are TRBV6-2 or TRBV6-3 and TRBJ2-7; there is no DNA to check the TCRdb D call of TRBD1. Per germline, CDR1 MNHEY and CDR2 SVGEGT. The CDR3 consists of 17 residues.

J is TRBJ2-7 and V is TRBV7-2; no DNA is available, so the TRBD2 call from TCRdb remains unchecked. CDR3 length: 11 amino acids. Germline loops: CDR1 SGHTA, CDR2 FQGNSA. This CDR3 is CASSPRQEQYF.

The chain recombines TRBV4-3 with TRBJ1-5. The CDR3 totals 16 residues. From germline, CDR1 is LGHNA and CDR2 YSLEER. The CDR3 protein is CASSLGRIVGYQPQHF.

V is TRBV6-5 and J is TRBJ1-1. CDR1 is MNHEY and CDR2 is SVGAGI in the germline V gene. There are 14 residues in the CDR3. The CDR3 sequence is CASSYSFMNTEAFF.

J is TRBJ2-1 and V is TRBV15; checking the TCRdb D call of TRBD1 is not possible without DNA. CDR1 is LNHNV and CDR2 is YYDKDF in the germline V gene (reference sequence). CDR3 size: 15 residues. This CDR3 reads CATSRDQGTGERQFF.

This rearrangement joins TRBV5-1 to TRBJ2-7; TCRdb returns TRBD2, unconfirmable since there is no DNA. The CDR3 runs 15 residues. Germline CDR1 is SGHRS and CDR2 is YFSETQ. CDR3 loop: CASSLAGTRIRSQYF.

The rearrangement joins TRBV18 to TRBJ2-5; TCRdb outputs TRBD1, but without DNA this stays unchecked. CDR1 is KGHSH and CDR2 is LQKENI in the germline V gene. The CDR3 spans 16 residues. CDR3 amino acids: CASSPRSGGTSETQYF.